This is a list of T cell receptor beta chains from one sample in a study of identical twins. MiXCR, applied by TCRdb to the 5' RACE reads, yields one record per CDR3 protein. The profile shows more than 200,000 distinct CDR3 sequences, 11% to 15% of them singletons. The sequenced sample was memory (CD45RO+) T cells sorted from blood. The receptors were sampled from a woman aged 18 to 35 in good health. CDR3s include the opening cysteine and the closing phenylalanine or tryptophan. The order of the fields is J gene, D gene, V gene, clone size, CDR3 protein, CDR3 DNA. The D gene is left open where the match is weak. The size field is filled for only some rows; it gives once, few, many or a size class.

j_call: TRBJ2-7; d_call: NA; v_call: TRBV3-1; clone_size: few; cdr3_aa: CASSQGFDPAGEQYF; cdr3_nt: TGTGCCAGCAGCCAGGGGTTCGACCCCGCGGGCGAGCAGTACTTC
j_call: TRBJ2-1; d_call: TRBD1; v_call: TRBV7-9; clone_size: few; cdr3_aa: CASSLGQGYHNEQFF; cdr3_nt: TGTGCCAGCAGCTTAGGACAGGGATACCACAATGAGCAGTTCTTC
j_call: TRBJ1-2; d_call: TRBD1; v_call: TRBV5-1; clone_size: many; cdr3_aa: CASSSTRTGAADGYTF; cdr3_nt: TGCGCCAGCAGCTCAACAAGGACAGGGGCCGCTGATGGCTACACCTTC
j_call: TRBJ2-7; d_call: TRBD1; v_call: TRBV14; clone_size: many; cdr3_aa: CASSQVGDSYEQYF; cdr3_nt: TGTGCCAGCAGCCAAGTTGGGGACAGCTACGAGCAGTACTTC
j_call: TRBJ2-2; d_call: NA; v_call: TRBV3-1; clone_size: many; cdr3_aa: CASSQDRFRYTGELFF; cdr3_nt: TGTGCCAGCAGCCAAGATAGGTTCCGTTACACCGGGGAGCTGTTTTTT
j_call: TRBJ2-1; d_call: TRBD2; v_call: TRBV3-1; clone_size: NA; cdr3_aa: CASSNGLAGYIEQFF; cdr3_nt: TGTGCCAGCAGCAACGGACTAGCGGGGTACATTGAGCAGTTCTTC
j_call: TRBJ2-7; d_call: TRBD1; v_call: TRBV10-1; clone_size: NA; cdr3_aa: CASSEVPLGQGKQYF; cdr3_nt: TGCGCCAGCAGTGAGGTACCCCTTGGACAGGGAAAGCAGTACTTC
j_call: TRBJ2-1; d_call: TRBD2; v_call: TRBV7-2; clone_size: many; cdr3_aa: CASSLASQRERNEQFF; cdr3_nt: TGTGCCAGCAGCTTAGCGTCCCAGCGGGAGAGGAATGAGCAGTTCTTC
j_call: TRBJ2-1; d_call: NA; v_call: TRBV7-7; clone_size: many; cdr3_aa: CASSANGPYNEQFF; cdr3_nt: TGTGCTAGCAGCGCCAACGGCCCGTACAATGAGCAGTTCTTC
j_call: TRBJ2-7; d_call: NA; v_call: TRBV6-5; clone_size: NA; cdr3_aa: CASSYARGAYEQYF; cdr3_nt: TGTGCCAGCAGTTACGCCAGGGGGGCCTACGAGCAGTACTTC
j_call: TRBJ1-5; d_call: NA; v_call: TRBV18; clone_size: few; cdr3_aa: CASSPPGGNQPQHF; cdr3_nt: TGTGCCAGCTCACCACCGGGGGGCAATCAGCCCCAGCATTTT
j_call: TRBJ2-3; d_call: NA; v_call: TRBV4-1; clone_size: NA; cdr3_aa: CASAARTLDHTDTQYF; cdr3_nt: TGCGCCAGCGCCGCCCGAACATTGGACCACACAGATACGCAGTATTTT
j_call: TRBJ2-6; d_call: NA; v_call: TRBV3-1; clone_size: few; cdr3_aa: CASSHIPGPSGANVLTF; cdr3_nt: TGTGCCAGCAGCCACATCCCCGGGCCATCTGGGGCCAACGTCCTGACTTTC
j_call: TRBJ1-5; d_call: NA; v_call: TRBV12-3/TRBV12-4; clone_size: NA; cdr3_aa: CASSLRAGNQPQHF; cdr3_nt: TGTGCCAGCAGTTTAAGGGCAGGCAATCAGCCCCAGCATTTT
j_call: TRBJ2-3; d_call: TRBD1; v_call: TRBV2; clone_size: NA; cdr3_aa: CASLTGTGTDTQYF; cdr3_nt: TGTGCCAGCCTCACAGGGACAGGCACAGATACGCAGTATTTT
j_call: TRBJ1-1; d_call: NA; v_call: TRBV7-2; clone_size: few; cdr3_aa: CASSRSQGNTEAFF; cdr3_nt: TGTGCCAGCAGCCGATCCCAGGGGAACACTGAAGCTTTCTTT
j_call: TRBJ2-7; d_call: NA; v_call: TRBV5-1; clone_size: few; cdr3_aa: CASRIHGRIEQYF; cdr3_nt: TGCGCCAGCAGGATCCACGGACGGATCGAGCAGTACTTC
j_call: TRBJ1-6; d_call: NA; v_call: TRBV19; clone_size: NA; cdr3_aa: CASSIIANSPLHF; cdr3_nt: TGTGCCAGTAGTATCATTGCAAATTCACCCCTCCACTTT
j_call: TRBJ2-3; d_call: TRBD2; v_call: TRBV28; clone_size: few; cdr3_aa: CASIPGGQDTQYF; cdr3_nt: TGTGCCAGCATCCCGGGAGGGCAAGATACGCAGTATTTT
j_call: TRBJ1-3; d_call: NA; v_call: TRBV6-1; clone_size: many; cdr3_aa: CASSLTGTPGNTIYF; cdr3_nt: TGTGCCAGCAGTCTAACAGGGACGCCTGGAAACACCATATATTTT
j_call: TRBJ1-1; d_call: TRBD1; v_call: TRBV12-3/TRBV12-4; clone_size: many; cdr3_aa: CASSWILGQGLKAFF; cdr3_nt: TGTGCCAGCAGTTGGATCCTGGGACAGGGGCTTAAAGCTTTCTTT
j_call: TRBJ1-6; d_call: NA; v_call: TRBV5-1; clone_size: many; cdr3_aa: CASSSRDSPLHF; cdr3_nt: TGCGCCAGCAGCTCCAGGGATTCACCCCTCCACTTT
j_call: TRBJ2-7; d_call: NA; v_call: TRBV7-6; clone_size: few; cdr3_aa: CASSLNQGRGEQYF; cdr3_nt: TGTGCCAGCAGCTTAAATCAGGGGAGGGGCGAGCAGTACTTC
j_call: TRBJ2-1; d_call: NA; v_call: TRBV19; clone_size: NA; cdr3_aa: CASSGRFGNEQFF; cdr3_nt: TGTGCCAGTAGTGGCAGATTCGGCAATGAGCAGTTCTTC
j_call: TRBJ1-4; d_call: TRBD1; v_call: TRBV20-1; clone_size: few; cdr3_aa: CSARQGSANEKLFF; cdr3_nt: TGCAGTGCTCGACAGGGATCGGCTAATGAAAAACTGTTTTTT
j_call: TRBJ2-5; d_call: NA; v_call: TRBV5-6; clone_size: few; cdr3_aa: CASSPGSRAQYF; cdr3_nt: TGTGCCAGCAGCCCGGGTTCGAGAGCCCAGTACTTC
j_call: TRBJ2-1; d_call: NA; v_call: TRBV11-3; clone_size: few; cdr3_aa: CASSKGPYNEQFF; cdr3_nt: TGTGCCAGCAGCAAGGGACCATACAATGAGCAGTTCTTC
j_call: TRBJ2-3; d_call: TRBD2; v_call: TRBV6-1; clone_size: few; cdr3_aa: CASSGLAGGSDTQYF; cdr3_nt: TGTGCCAGCAGTGGATTAGCGGGGGGGTCAGATACGCAGTATTTT
j_call: TRBJ1-5; d_call: NA; v_call: TRBV5-1; clone_size: many; cdr3_aa: CASSLETGGNQPQHF; cdr3_nt: TGCGCCAGCAGCTTGGAGACAGGAGGCAATCAGCCCCAGCATTTT
j_call: TRBJ1-2; d_call: NA; v_call: TRBV20-1; clone_size: many; cdr3_aa: CSARDVADGYTF; cdr3_nt: TGCAGTGCTAGAGATGTTGCGGATGGCTACACCTTC
j_call: TRBJ2-3; d_call: TRBD2; v_call: TRBV5-1; clone_size: NA; cdr3_aa: CASSLESGRASDTQYF; cdr3_nt: TGCGCCAGCAGCTTGGAGAGCGGGAGGGCCTCGGATACGCAGTATTTT
j_call: TRBJ2-7; d_call: TRBD2; v_call: TRBV6-5; clone_size: NA; cdr3_aa: CASSYLTSGRQLYF; cdr3_nt: TGTGCCAGCAGTTACCTGACTAGCGGGAGACAACTGTACTTC
j_call: TRBJ2-1; d_call: NA; v_call: TRBV29-1; clone_size: NA; cdr3_aa: CSVLSAYNEQFF; cdr3_nt: TGCAGCGTCCTTAGCGCCTACAATGAGCAGTTCTTC
j_call: TRBJ2-7; d_call: NA; v_call: TRBV10-3; clone_size: NA; cdr3_aa: CAIGGGNEQYF; cdr3_nt: TGTGCCATAGGAGGGGGGAACGAGCAGTACTTC
j_call: TRBJ2-7; d_call: NA; v_call: TRBV4-2; clone_size: few; cdr3_aa: CASSRGLGHYEQYF; cdr3_nt: TGTGCCAGCAGCCGAGGCCTCGGGCACTACGAGCAGTACTTC
j_call: TRBJ2-1; d_call: NA; v_call: TRBV7-9; clone_size: NA; cdr3_aa: CASSLALPSSYNEQFF; cdr3_nt: TGTGCCAGCAGCTTAGCACTCCCGAGCTCCTACAATGAGCAGTTCTTC
j_call: TRBJ2-5; d_call: NA; v_call: TRBV15; clone_size: many; cdr3_aa: CATSGLEETQYF; cdr3_nt: TGTGCCACCAGCGGTCTTGAGGAGACCCAGTACTTC
j_call: TRBJ1-6; d_call: NA; v_call: TRBV14; clone_size: NA; cdr3_aa: CASSQGTHSPLHF; cdr3_nt: TGTGCCAGCAGCCAAGGAACCCATTCACCCCTCCACTTT